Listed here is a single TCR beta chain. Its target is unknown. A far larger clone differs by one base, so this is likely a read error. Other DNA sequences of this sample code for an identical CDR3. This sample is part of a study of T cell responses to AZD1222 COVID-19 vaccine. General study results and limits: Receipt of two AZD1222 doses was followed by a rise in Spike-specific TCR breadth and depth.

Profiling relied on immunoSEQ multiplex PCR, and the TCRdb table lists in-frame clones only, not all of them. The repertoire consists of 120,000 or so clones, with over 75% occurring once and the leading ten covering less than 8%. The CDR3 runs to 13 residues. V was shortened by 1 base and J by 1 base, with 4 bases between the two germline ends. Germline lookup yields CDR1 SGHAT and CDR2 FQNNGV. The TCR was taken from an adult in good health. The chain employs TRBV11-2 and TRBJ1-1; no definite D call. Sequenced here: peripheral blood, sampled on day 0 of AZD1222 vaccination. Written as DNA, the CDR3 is TGTGCCAGCAGCTTAGGAGGGAACACTGAAGCTTTCTTT. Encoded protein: CASSLGGNTEAFF.